What follows is one T cell receptor (beta chain) and its context. This clonotype was recorded many times. No antigen is known for it. The sample holds no much larger clone one base away, and base qualities are not on file. CDR1 and CDR2 are read off the germline V gene as SGDLS and YYNGEE. V is shortened by 4 bases, J by 4 bases, and the region joining them spans 29 bases. The cysteine opens and the phenylalanine closes a CDR3 of 19 amino acids. Here the CDR3 DNA is all that survives: 57 bases in frame from base 1. The entry originates in a study of neurological immune-mediated disorders (dated by TCRdb to the late 2010s). Context from the whole study: Among the roughly 35 multiple sclerosis patients, relapsing-remitting MS accounted for some 30 and secondary progressive MS accounted for 3. Alongside PBMC samples, the set of more than 85 TCR-beta libraries contained longitudinal samples, technical triplicates, and paired CD4+ and CD8+ T-cell subsets that had been sorted. Peripheral blood TCR-beta repertoires from patients with HTLV-I-associated myelopathy (HAM/TSP), patients with multiple sclerosis, and healthy controls were compared in the study using UMI-based sequencing. The cohort included approximately 70 subjects: roughly 14 with HAM/TSP, about 34 with multiple sclerosis, and 20 or so healthy controls.

Sorted-subset TCR libraries were prepared from around 1 million sorted CD4+ or CD8+ T cells. Multiple sclerosis patients were enrolled in a US clinical protocol under which disease progression was evaluated by magnetic resonance imaging. Peripheral blood was subjected to Ficoll-Hypaque density gradient centrifugation to isolate PBMCs, which were then cryopreserved in liquid nitrogen. The study also sequenced paired sorted CD4+ and CD8+ subsets from healthy controls, HAM/TSP patients and MS patients. General study outcomes and caveats: Across subjects, expanded clones never shared an identical CDR3 amino acid sequence, which suggests that the TCR-beta repertoires in every group were private. No clinical or MRI features were associated with the MS cluster, and the authors said that larger cohorts are needed. TCR clonal expansion was highest in HAM/TSP patients and lowest in MS patients, with MS patients falling below even healthy controls. Phylogenetic analysis grouped repertoires from 18 of 34 MS patients into a cluster of related CDR3 sequences, suggesting a possible repertoire-level signature.

cDNA was synthesized by template-switch 5'RACE using a primer carrying a 10-nucleotide random unique molecular identifier by which each TCR transcript was tagged. Over 160 million TCR-beta sequences, covering 15-18 subjects, were produced in each sequencing run. The RNeasy kit was used to extract total RNA. The KAPA Real-time Library Amplification kit was used to amplify TCR-beta VDJ regions with primers for the TCR constant region and the 5'RACE anchor. Sample indexes and Illumina adaptors were added in a first PCR, after which library yield was increased in a second PCR. The roughly 650 bp TCR product was size-selected on a 2% E-gel SizeSelection system after Ampure bead purification. Before pooling, library quality was assessed on a Bioanalyzer, concentration was determined with Qubit, and library quantification was performed with the Kapa Library Quantification kit. An Illumina HiSeq 2500 sequenced the libraries paired-end 2 x 150 bp. To increase sequence diversity, roughly 25-31% phiX was spiked into each library pool. The authors' analysis ran thus. The UMI-based MiGEC pipeline processed quality-filtered reads and removed over 75% of raw TCR sequences during error correction. VDJ genes were aligned to IMGT germline references, and clonotypes were defined by unique CDR3 amino acid sequence plus V-J genes. VDJtools evaluated clonal expansion, Shannon diversity and CDR3 relatedness (CalcPairwiseDistances, ClusterSamples); CLCbio workbench built phylogenetic trees. Clones with at least 8 unique UMIs were defined as expanded, with this threshold being based on coefficient-of-variation modelling across technical triplicates. The public sequencing data were trimmed at Q25 with fastp and processed into clonotypes with MiXCR by TCRdb, which kept only in-frame beta chains. Rows with one shared CDR3 protein collapse into an entry with the most common genes and DNA. The V and J calls reflect TCRdb's pipeline rather than the authors' work. The sample contains some 19,000 distinct CDR3 sequences, 17% of them found a single time. The ten top clones hold 7% to 9% of the sample.

The sample taken for sequencing was CD8+ T cells from blood. Rearrangement joined TRBV9 to TRBJ2-5; possibly the D gene is TRBD1, per 5 matching bases. The sequence was obtained from a woman between 18 and 29 years old with multiple sclerosis. The CDR3 region reads CASSPLLQETILPTETQYF. At the DNA level, the sequence is TGTGCCAGCAGCCCACTACTACAGGAAACAATCCTACCCACAGAGACCCAGTACTTC.